This T cell receptor beta chain was retrieved from a study of T cell repertoires in cytomegalovirus infection. Germline V CDR1 and CDR2: ENHRY, SYGVKD. The CDR3 spans 16 residues. Trimming removed 6 bases from V and 0 bases from J, with 12 bases in between. TCRdb re-called the reads with MiXCR, one entry per CDR3 protein. The sample records under 850,000 distinct CDR3 sequences, 35% being singletons. The chain has TRBV10-3 and TRBJ2-6; D is possibly TRBD2 (5 bases). The specimen was PBMCs. This TCR derives from a human donor in good health (CMV status not recorded). Some clones in this sample may be carry-over from other donors' samples. The CDR3 loop reads CAIRPGTHSGANVLTF. The CDR3 DNA is TGTGCCATCAGACCGGGAACCCACTCTGGGGCCAACGTCCTGACTTTC.